The 24 T cell receptor beta chains presented below share a single source sample, sequenced in a study of human T cells and chemical hapten exposure. The time point here: patch test 3, about 24 weeks after DPC sensitization. Treatment of the sample: therapeutic diphenylcyclopropenone sensitization with weekly scalp DPC. MiXCR, applied by TCRdb to the RACE reads, yields one record per CDR3 protein. The sample holds roughly 89,000 distinct CDR3 sequences, roughly a tenth seen once. The source material was whole blood, sampled in connection with sensitization to the hapten diphenylcyclopropenone (DPC). The receptors derive from a woman aged 30 to 39 with alopecia areata. Some clones in this sample may be carry-over from other donors' samples.

This clonotype came up many times. The V call is TRBV4-2, the J call TRBJ2-7, with a tentative D call TRBD2 (5 bases). Trimming cost V 8 bases and J 2 bases, with 13 bases left between them. The V gene's germline CDR1 is LGHNA and CDR2 YNFKEQ. This CDR3 is built from 13 residues. The CDR3 nucleotides are TGTGCCAGCTCTCCCGGGGAGCCCTACGAGCAGTACTTC. Translation: CASSPGEPYEQYF.

This clonotype was seen many times. The chain joins TRBV29-1 to TRBJ2-7; tentative D call: TRBD1 (6 bases). V dropped 3 bases and J dropped 0 bases, with 15 bases sitting between them. The length of the CDR3 is 15 residues. In germline, CDR1 is SQVTM, CDR2 ANQGSEA. The CDR3 sequence: CSVDIQGSISYEQYF. CDR3 bases: TGCAGCGTTGATATTCAGGGGTCTATCTCCTACGAGCAGTACTTC.

This clonotype was found a few times. The CDR3 here is CARSQGFSKCGNQPQHF. Here the CDR3 DNA reads TGTGCCAGGAGTCAGGGGTTTTCAAAGTGTGGCAATCAGCCCCAGCATTTT. The chain couples TRBV19 to TRBJ1-5, with a weak D call TRBD1 (6 bases). Per germline, CDR1 LNHDA and CDR2 SQIVND (reference sequence). CDR3 length: 17 amino acids. V dropped 9 bases and J dropped 2 bases, with 23 bases sitting between them.

The chain recombines TRBV4-3 with TRBJ2-1; D is perhaps TRBD2 (5 bases). Between the trimmed V and J ends, which lost 4 bases and 12 bases, there was a span of 13 bases. This CDR3 spans 12 amino acids. Germline V CDR1 and CDR2: LGHNA, YSLEER. In DNA, the CDR3 is TGCGCCAGCAGCCGTTTAGGAGGCCGGCAGTTCTTC. It yields the protein CASSRLGGRQFF.

This clonotype was observed a few times. V and J are TRBV20-1 and TRBJ2-4; perhaps TRBD2 as D (6 bases). This CDR3 region has 12 residues. V lost 8 bases and J lost 9, with 17 bases in between. The V gene's germline CDR1 is DFQATT and CDR2 SNEGSKA (reference sequence). CDR3 in amino acids: CSCYGRRGIQYF. The CDR3 DNA sequence: TGCAGTTGCTACGGCAGGAGGGGCATTCAGTACTTC.

This chain uses TRBV10-3 with TRBJ2-7; D possibly corresponds to TRBD1 (6 bases). The CDR3 has 12 amino acids. Germline lookup yields CDR1 ENHRY and CDR2 SYGVKD. CDR3 region: CAFRTVEYEQYV. CDR3 sequence (DNA): TGTGCCTTCAGGACAGTCGAATACGAGCAGTACGTC.

This clonotype turned up a few times. V is TRBV10-3 and J is TRBJ1-5; D is perhaps TRBD1 (5 bases). Germline lookup yields CDR1 ENHRY and CDR2 SYGVKD. Trimming left V 10 bases short and J 0 bases short, with 16 bases between. This CDR3 comprises 15 residues. CDR3 loop: CASSPDSASNQPQHF. The CDR3 DNA reads TGTGCCAGTAGCCCCGACAGCGCTAGCAATCAGCCCCAGCATTTT.

This clonotype was seen a few times. V gene TRBV7-2 combines with J gene TRBJ2-3; TRBD2 matches at 8 bases. The germline V gene has CDR1 SGHTA and CDR2 FQGNSA. Germline trimming cut 4 bases from V and 5 bases from J; bases unmatched to any gene: 11. The CDR3 totals 16 residues. The CDR3 reads CASSSRIGGALDTQYF. Here the CDR3 DNA reads TGTGCCAGCAGCTCTAGAATCGGGGGGGCATTAGATACGCAGTATTTT.

This clonotype was picked up a small number of times. CDR3 nucleotides: TGTGCCAGCAGCTTCTTTGTGGGGGATAGGCGATCGCAGTACTTC. Protein: CASSFFVGDRRSQYF. The rearrangement uses TRBV11-3 and TRBJ2-4; either TRBD1 or TRBD2 may supply D (5 bases each). Trimming pared 3 bases from V and 13 bases from J, leaving 22 bases between. Germline V lookup: CDR1 SGHNT, CDR2 YENEEA. This CDR3 contains 15 residues.

This clonotype was seen repeatedly, ten times or more. The chain is built from TRBV7-2 and TRBJ2-3; 9 bases agree with TRBD2. The CDR3 is 15 amino acids. Per germline, CDR1 SGHTA and CDR2 FQGNSA. J gave up 2 bases and V 3 bases, and 3 bases lay outside the gene matches. CDR3 protein: CASSFSGGYTDTQYF. In DNA form, the CDR3 reads TGTGCCAGCAGCTTTAGCGGGGGATACACAGATACGCAGTATTTT.

This clonotype was seen a handful of times. The gene calls are TRBV6-5 and TRBJ2-2; 14 nucleotides align to TRBD2. J lost 7 bases, V lost 2 bases, and 12 bases had no gene match. Germline assignment: CDR1 MNHEY and CDR2 SVGAGI. The CDR3 is 19 amino acids. The CDR3, as DNA: TGTGCCAGCAGTTACGGTCAACCCGGGACTAGCGGGAGACTCGGGGAGCTGTTTTTT. As protein: CASSYGQPGTSGRLGELFF.

This clonotype was seen at least ten times. The chain couples TRBV7-9 to TRBJ1-3; a possible D gene is TRBD1 (5 bases). V was cut by 1 base and J by 9 bases, with 13 bases left in between. Germline V lookup: CDR1 SEHNR, CDR2 FQNEAQ (reference sequence). The CDR3 has 14 amino acids. The CDR3: CASSLEGQGSTIYF. The CDR3 nucleotides read TGTGCCAGCAGCTTAGAGGGGCAGGGTTCCACCATATATTTT. Variable domain in full (rest from reference TRBV7-9 and TRBJ1-3): DTGVSQNPRHKITKRGQNVTFRCDPISEHNRLYWYRQTLGQGPEFLTYFQNEAQLEKSRLLSDRFSAERPKGSFSTLEIQRTEQGDSAMYLCASSLEGQGSTIYFGEGSWLTVV.

V gene TRBV18 combines with J gene TRBJ2-7; no clear D. The CDR3 extends over 12 amino acids. Trimming left V 0 bases short and J 3 bases short, with 3 bases between. CDR1 is KGHSH, CDR2 LQKENI, per germline. CDR3 bases: TGTGCCAGCTCACCACCCAACTACGAGCAGTACTTC. It translates to CASSPPNYEQYF.

This clonotype occurred many times. The V call is TRBV7-2, the J call TRBJ2-3; perhaps TRBD1 as D (6 bases). V lost 3 bases, J lost 0 bases, and 7 bases lay in between. The CDR3 has 14 residues. The germline V gene has CDR1 SGHTA and CDR2 FQGNSA. The CDR3: CASSLDSSTDTQYF. The CDR3 DNA follows: TGTGCCAGCAGCTTGGACAGTAGCACAGATACGCAGTATTTT.

In this sample, this clonotype turned up a few times. The chain uses TRBV3-1 and TRBJ1-1, with TRBD1 as a possible D gene (5 bases). V was trimmed by 6 bases and J by 5 bases, leaving 16 bases between them. Germline V gene sequence: CDR1 LGHDT, CDR2 YNNKEL (reference sequence). CDR3 size: 14 residues. CDR3 sequence reads: CASRGGDRGTEAFF. The CDR3 coding sequence is TGTGCCAGCAGGGGCGGGGACCGTGGAACTGAAGCTTTCTTT.

The chain couples TRBV2 to TRBJ1-4, with TRBD1 matching over 9 bases. The CDR3 is 14 amino acids. Per the germline V gene, CDR1 is SNHLY and CDR2 is FYNNEI. After removal of 6 bases from V and 8 bases from J, the junction contained 7 bases not matched to a gene. Here the CDR3 DNA reads TGTGCCAGCAGCTCGGGACAGGGCGTCGAAAAACTGTTTTTT. It is translated as CASSSGQGVEKLFF. Together with reference TRBV2 and TRBJ1-4, the CDR3 gives the full variable domain: EPEVTQTPSHQVTQMGQEVILRCVPISNHLYFYWYRQILGQKVEFLVSFYNNEISEKSEIFDDQFSVERPDGSNFTLKIRSTKLEDSAMYFCASSSGQGVEKLFFGSGTQLSVL.

This clonotype has only a few counts. V and J are TRBV4-1 and TRBJ1-5, with D possibly matching TRBD1 (6 bases). CDR1 is MGHRA, CDR2 YSYEKL, per germline. The V and J ends lost 0 bases and 4 bases respectively, with 10 bases between them. The CDR3 sequence is 15 residues long. CDR3 sequence reads: CASSQDHTGNQPQHF. CDR3 DNA: TGCGCCAGCAGCCAAGATCACACAGGGAATCAGCCCCAGCATTTT.

The gene calls are TRBV9 and TRBJ2-3; a weak D match, TRBD2 (7 bases). Germline CDR1 and CDR2: SGDLS and YYNGEE. CDR3 size: 17 residues. V was clipped by 3 bases and J by 3 bases, with 20 bases between them. For the CDR3, the DNA is TGTGCCAGCAGCGCGGGGGGCCGAGACAGAGAAACAGATACGCAGTATTTT. Amino acid sequence: CASSAGGRDRETDTQYF.

This clonotype was detected many times. The J gene is TRBJ2-7, the V gene TRBV28; TRBD2 is a possible D gene (8 bases). V was trimmed by 8 bases and J by 5 bases, leaving 22 bases between them. Germline V gene sequence: CDR1 MDHEN, CDR2 SYDVKM. The CDR3 runs to 15 residues. CDR3 nucleotides: TGTGCCAGCCTCAGGGGGGGGACTAGTATCCACGAGCAGTACTTC. This codes for CASLRGGTSIHEQYF.

This clonotype was picked up many times. The V gene is TRBV29-1, the J gene TRBJ2-3; D remains unclear. V lost 4 bases, J lost 4 bases, and 12 bases lay in between. Germline lookup yields CDR1 SQVTM and CDR2 ANQGSEA. The CDR3 contains 13 residues. This CDR3 is CSVVRSTPDTQYF. The DNA of the CDR3 is TGCAGCGTTGTCCGGTCGACCCCAGATACGCAGTATTTT.

Only a few counts were recorded for this clonotype. The chain is built from TRBV28 and TRBJ2-3, with D possibly TRBD2 on 7 matching bases. Germline CDR1 reads MDHEN; CDR2 reads SYDVKM. The CDR3 extends over 15 amino acids. Trimming took off 10 bases at V and 3 bases at J, with 20 bases between the two ends. CDR3 nucleotide sequence: TGTGCCACCCAAATTCGGGGGGCCGGGACAGATACGCAGTATTTT. Protein: CATQIRGAGTDTQYF.

Ten or more counts support this clonotype. The chain couples TRBV20-1 to TRBJ2-7, with unresolved D. The V end lost 6 bases, the J end lost 6 bases, and 21 bases lay between the germline ends. This CDR3 spans 14 amino acids. The V gene's germline CDR1 is DFQATT and CDR2 SNEGSKA (reference sequence). In nucleotides, the CDR3 is TGCAGTGCGAGATTGTTGGGTGCTTGGCCCGAGCAGTACGTC. Amino acids: CSARLLGAWPEQYV.

The gene calls are TRBV5-1 and TRBJ2-7; 7 bases line up with TRBD1. Per the germline V gene, CDR1 is SGHRS and CDR2 is YFSETQ. With 2 bases clipped from V and 6 bases from J, the junction kept 5 bases outside the gene matches. The CDR3 sequence is 13 residues long. CDR3: CASSFDRTGEQYF. CDR3 DNA sequence: TGCGCCAGCAGCTTCGACCGGACAGGCGAGCAGTACTTC.

The V gene is TRBV28, the J gene TRBJ2-7, with D uncertain. Germline V gives CDR1 MDHEN, CDR2 SYDVKM. This CDR3 comprises 14 residues. V was cut by 6 bases and J by 3 bases, with 15 bases left in between. The CDR3 DNA reads TGTGCCAGCAGGACCGCCAGTAACGACTACGAGCAGTACTTC. It yields the protein CASRTASNDYEQYF.